This passage covers 30 T cell receptor beta chains from one sample sequenced in a study of cytomegalovirus exposure and HLA in healthy donors. 13 Jbeta primers and 60 Vbeta primers were used for the PCR. TCRdb keeps only in-frame clones here, not all; method: immunoSEQ multiplex PCR. This sample yields tens of thousands of clones, of which under 80% are seen a single time; less than 15% belongs to the top ten. Input material: PBMCs. The receptors derive from a male donor in good health and CMV-seropositive.

This chain connects TRBV4-3 to TRBJ2-5; 8 bases fit TRBD2. Germline CDR1 and CDR2: LGHNA and YSLEER. V dropped 2 bases and J dropped 4; count of bases not matched to a gene: 9. The CDR3 consists of 16 residues. CDR3 in DNA: TGCGCCAGCAGCCAAACTAAGACTAGCGTAGGAGAGACCCAGTACTTC. It specifies CASSQTKTSVGETQYF.

The chain combines TRBV6-5 with TRBJ1-2; D possibly corresponds to TRBD1 (6 bases). Trimming removed 0 bases at V and 0 bases at J, with 8 bases between. CDR1 MNHEY and CDR2 SVGAGI come from the germline V gene. This CDR3 spans 15 amino acids. CDR3 sequence reads: CASSYSPGANYGYTF. In DNA form, the CDR3 reads TGTGCCAGCAGTTACTCGCCAGGGGCTAACTATGGCTACACCTTC.

V is TRBV7-9 and J is TRBJ2-1; 10 bases map to TRBD2. The germline gives CDR1 SEHNR, CDR2 FQNEAQ (reference sequence). V lost 5 bases and J lost 5; bases outside the gene matches: 6. The CDR3 is made up of 15 amino acids. CDR3: CASSEGLARNNEQFF. The DNA for the CDR3 is TGTGCCAGCAGCGAGGGACTAGCGAGAAACAATGAGCAGTTCTTC.

This chain uses TRBV2 with TRBJ2-3; 9 bases agree with TRBD2. The CDR3 extends over 14 amino acids. V shed 7 bases, J shed 8 bases, and the junction held 10 bases outside the gene matches. From germline, CDR1 is SNHLY and CDR2 FYNNEI. The CDR3 here is CASIRSGSPGTQYF. CDR3 bases: TGTGCCAGCATACGTAGCGGGAGTCCAGGTACGCAGTATTTT.

The chain carries TRBV5-6 and TRBJ1-1; a possible D gene is TRBD1 (6 bases). Trimming stripped 4 bases from V and 7 bases from J, with 17 bases between. CDR1 and CDR2 (germline): SGHDT, YYEEEE. CDR3 length: 14 amino acids. The chain's CDR3 is CASSQPLDRHEAFF. The CDR3 nucleotides are TGTGCCAGCAGCCAACCCCTAGACAGGCATGAAGCTTTCTTT.

This chain links TRBV11-2 with TRBJ2-1; TRBD1 might be the D (6 bases). Germline CDR1 reads SGHAT; CDR2 reads FQNNGV. CDR3 length equals 17 residues. The V end lost 1 base, the J end lost 0 bases, and 13 bases lay between the germline ends. CDR3 sequence (DNA): TGTGCCAGCAGCTTAGTGGGTGGGGGCCTCTCCTACAATGAGCAGTTCTTC. Translated, it gives CASSLVGGGLSYNEQFF. The full variable domain, in which reference TRBV11-2 and TRBJ2-1 provide the parts outside the CDR3, is EAGVAQSPRYKIIEKRQSVAFWCNPISGHATLYWYQQILGQGPKLLIQFQNNGVVDDSQLPKDRFSAERLKGVDSTLKIQPAKLEDSAVYLCASSLVGGGLSYNEQFFGPGTRLTVL.

V usage is TRBV4-1 and J usage is TRBJ1-2, with D possibly TRBD1 on 5 matching bases. V was clipped by 3 bases and J by 6 bases, with 23 bases between them. Germline V CDR1 and CDR2: MGHRA, YSYEKL. The CDR3 sequence is 17 residues long. The CDR3 region is CASSHPLRDTHPHGYTF. DNA for the CDR3: TGCGCCAGCAGCCACCCTCTCAGGGATACCCATCCCCATGGCTACACCTTC.

The chain employs TRBV9 and TRBJ2-5, with 8 bases fitting TRBD1. The junction had 7 bases not matched to a gene; V was cut back by 2 bases and J by 7 bases. The CDR3 sequence is 14 residues long. Germline V lookup: CDR1 SGDLS, CDR2 YYNGEE. The CDR3 DNA reads TGTGCCAGCAGCGTGGCAGGGGGCGAAGGGACCCAGTACTTC. Its protein is CASSVAGGEGTQYF.

This clone was seen a few times. The chain carries TRBV11-1 and TRBJ2-5, with 13 positions matching TRBD2. CDR3 length equals 17 residues. V lost 6 bases and J lost 3; bases outside the gene matches: 10. The germline V gene encodes CDR1 SGHAT and CDR2 FQDESV (reference sequence). The chain's CDR3 is CASSTWTSGSREETQYF. The CDR3, as DNA: TGTGCCAGCAGTACATGGACTAGCGGGAGTCGGGAAGAGACCCAGTACTTC. Full variable domain (rest looked up from reference TRBV11-1 and TRBJ2-5): EAEVAQSPRYKITEKSQAVAFWCDPISGHATLYWYRQILGQGPELLVQFQDESVVDDSQLPKDRFSAERLKGVDSTLKIQPAELGDSAMYLCASSTWTSGSREETQYFGPGTRLLVL.

The chain recombines TRBV5-4 with TRBJ2-3; tentative D call: TRBD2 (5 bases). Trimming took off 0 bases at V and 0 bases at J, with 11 bases between the two ends. Germline V gives CDR1 SGHNT, CDR2 YYREEE (reference sequence). The CDR3 has 16 residues. This chain's CDR3 is CASSLGADPSTDTQYF. For the CDR3, the DNA is TGTGCCAGCAGCTTGGGAGCGGACCCTAGCACAGATACGCAGTATTTT.

This clone was seen more than once but under ten times. This chain links TRBV7-2 with TRBJ1-5; weak D call: TRBD1 (5 bases). Germline CDR1 SGHTA, CDR2 FQGNSA. V was clipped by 1 base and J by 0 bases, with 7 bases between them. The CDR3 consists of 15 residues. CDR3 loop: CASSLGGYSNQPQHF. CDR3 sequence (DNA): TGTGCCAGCAGCTTAGGGGGCTATAGCAATCAGCCCCAGCATTTT.

The chain carries TRBV2 and TRBJ1-1; D might be TRBD1 (5 bases). In germline, CDR1 is SNHLY, CDR2 FYNNEI. The germline V and J ends were trimmed by 6 bases and 6 bases, with 17 bases remaining between them. The CDR3 runs 14 residues. CDR3 nucleotide sequence: TGTGCCAGCAGATACCGGACCGCGGGACCTGAAGCTTTCTTT. Translated: CASRYRTAGPEAFF.

The sample holds one count of this clone. At the DNA level, this CDR3 is encoded by other sequences in the same sample as well. J is TRBJ2-2 and V is TRBV6-5; 9 positions match TRBD1. The V segment lost 6 bases and the J segment 7 bases; nucleotides outside the gene matches: 6. CDR1 MNHEY and CDR2 SVGAGI come from the germline V gene. CDR3 length equals 14 residues. For the CDR3, the DNA is TGTGCCAGCAGCTTACAGGGGGCGATCGGGGAGCTGTTTTTT. Translated: CASSLQGAIGELFF.

V and J are TRBV18 and TRBJ2-2, with 9 bases identical to TRBD1. CDR1 is KGHSH, CDR2 LQKENI, per germline. The CDR3 totals 19 residues. V lost 3 bases, J lost 0 bases, and 11 bases stayed unmatched. This CDR3 reads CASSPRTGDSHANTGELFF. CDR3 nucleotide sequence: TGTGCCAGCTCACCCCGGACAGGGGATAGTCACGCGAACACCGGGGAGCTGTTTTTT. The variable domain in full, completed from reference TRBV18 and TRBJ2-2, reads NAGVMQNPRHLVRRRGQEARLRCSPMKGHSHVYWYRQLPEEGLKFMVYLQKENIIDESGMPKERFSAEFPKEGPSILRIQQVVRGDSAAYFCASSPRTGDSHANTGELFFGEGSRLTVL.

The chain carries TRBV5-1 and TRBJ1-4; D remains unclear. The CDR3 is 16 residues long. V lost 0 bases, J lost 0 bases, and 9 bases lay in between. Germline CDR1 and CDR2: SGHRS and YFSETQ. The CDR3 nucleotides read TGCGCCAGCAGCTTGGGCACGAGGTCAACTAATGAAAAACTGTTTTTT. Translation gives CASSLGTRSTNEKLFF.

CDR3 protein: CASSSRQGYNSPLHF. CDR3 DNA sequence: TGTGCCAGCAGCTCGCGACAGGGTTATAATTCACCCCTCCACTTT. This chain joins TRBV9 and TRBJ1-6, with 7 bases fitting TRBD1. The CDR3 has 15 residues. Germline CDR1 and CDR2: SGDLS and YYNGEE. With V trimmed by 4 bases and J by 4 bases, 5 bases remained unmatched.

The genes are TRBV11-2 and TRBJ2-7; 10 bases align to TRBD1. Germline V gene data show CDR1 as SGHAT and CDR2 as FQNNGV. This CDR3 is built from 17 residues. The junction had 6 bases not matched to a gene; V was cut back by 1 base and J by 0 bases. CDR3 DNA sequence: TGTGCCAGCAGCTTAGGGACAGGGGGGCCTCACTCCTACGAGCAGTACTTC. It yields the protein CASSLGTGGPHSYEQYF. The variable domain in full, with the rest retrieved from reference TRBV11-2 and TRBJ2-7, is EAGVAQSPRYKIIEKRQSVAFWCNPISGHATLYWYQQILGQGPKLLIQFQNNGVVDDSQLPKDRFSAERLKGVDSTLKIQPAKLEDSAVYLCASSLGTGGPHSYEQYFGPGTRLTVT.

V gene TRBV5-1 combines with J gene TRBJ1-2; TRBD1 is a possible D gene (6 bases). This CDR3 comprises 15 residues. V lost 0 bases, J lost 7 bases, and 16 bases lay in between. CDR1 and CDR2 from the germline V gene are SGHRS and YFSETQ. The CDR3 protein is CASSLGRGGAGGYTF. DNA for the CDR3: TGCGCCAGCAGCTTGGGGAGAGGGGGAGCTGGTGGCTACACCTTC.

This clone was detected a few times. The chain uses TRBV5-5 and TRBJ2-2; 14 bases line up with TRBD2. This CDR3 contains 18 residues. Trimming cost V 0 bases and J 5 bases; bases outside gene matches: 6. CDR1 is SGHKS, CDR2 YYEKEE, per germline (reference sequence). Here the CDR3 reads CASSLAGLAGAGTGELFF. In DNA, the CDR3 is TGTGCCAGCAGCTTGGCGGGACTAGCGGGAGCTGGGACCGGGGAGCTGTTTTTT.

The gene calls are TRBV7-9 and TRBJ2-1; D may be TRBD2 (6 bases). The CDR3 loop spans 15 amino acids. The V and J ends lost 8 bases and 7 bases respectively, with 21 bases between them. Germline V gene sequence: CDR1 SEHNR, CDR2 FQNEAQ (reference sequence). In DNA, the CDR3 is TGTGCCAGCCGCGGAGGGTATCGTCTGGGGAATGAGCAGTTCTTC. Translation gives CASRGGYRLGNEQFF.

As for this clone: One end of the junction is discordant with germline, which a read error may explain. CDR3 residues: CASSGQGAGTGAFF. The CDR3 DNA sequence: TGTGCCAGCAGTGGACAGGGGGCAGGCACTGGAGCTTTCTTT. The chain combines TRBV9 with TRBJ1-1, with 11 bases matching TRBD1. This CDR3 is built from 14 residues. Germline CDR1 is SGDLS and CDR2 is YYNGEE. Complete variable domain (other parts from reference TRBV9 and TRBJ1-1): DSGVTQTPKHLITATGQRVTLRCSPRSGDLSVYWYQQSLDQGLQFLIQYYNGEERAKGNILERFSAQQFPDLHSELNLSSLELGDSALYFCASSGQGAGTGAFFGQGTRLTVV.

The chain is built from TRBV30 and TRBJ2-5; D remains ambiguous. The J call is uncertain, as TRBJ2-7 better fits the DNA end. Germline V gene lookup returns CDR1 GTSNPN and CDR2 SVGIG (reference sequence). This CDR3 is built from 13 residues. The CDR3 region has the DNA TGTGCCTGGAGTCGCGGTTTGGGTAACGAGCAGTACTTC. Translation gives CAWSRGLGNEQYF.

The rearrangement links TRBV30 to TRBJ1-3, with D unresolved. The germline gives CDR1 GTSNPN, CDR2 SVGIG (reference sequence). There are 15 residues in the CDR3. V gave up 3 bases and J gave up 3 bases, with 15 bases separating them. DNA of the CDR3: TGTGCCTGGAGCTTGCGGGGAATAATTGGAAACACCATATATTTT. Its protein product is CAWSLRGIIGNTIYF.

This chain joins TRBV5-1 and TRBJ2-1; 7 nucleotides agree with TRBD2. Germline-derived CDR1 and CDR2 are SGHRS and YFSETQ. V was clipped by 1 base and J by 4 bases; unmatched bases: 8. This CDR3 has 16 residues. CDR3 region: CASSLSMAGVYNEQFF. CDR3 nucleotides: TGCGCCAGCAGCTTGTCCATGGCGGGGGTATACAATGAGCAGTTCTTC.

This clone was seen more than once but under ten times. This chain joins TRBV5-1 and TRBJ2-5; TRBD1 matches 8 bases. V gave up 0 bases and J gave up 0 bases; unmatched junction bases: 4. This CDR3 contains 16 residues. Germline values: CDR1 SGHRS, CDR2 YFSETQ. This CDR3 reads CASSLDTGGYQETQYF. The CDR3 DNA reads as TGCGCCAGCAGCTTGGACACAGGGGGGTACCAAGAGACCCAGTACTTC.

Only a few counts were recorded for this clone. The J gene is TRBJ1-6, the V gene TRBV4-1; 9 nucleotides match TRBD1. Looked up from germline, CDR1 is MGHRA and CDR2 is YSYEKL. The CDR3 extends over 15 amino acids. J lost 9 bases, V lost 0 bases, and 3 bases had no gene match. CDR3 protein: CASSQDRDRVSPLHF. The CDR3 nucleotides read TGCGCCAGCAGCCAAGACCGGGACAGGGTTTCACCCCTCCACTTT.

V gene TRBV27 combines with J gene TRBJ2-5; D is perhaps TRBD1 (6 bases). The CDR3 sequence is 15 residues long. Deletions cut 6 bases from V and 4 bases from J, with 18 bases between. Looked up from germline, CDR1 is MNHEY and CDR2 is SMNVEV (reference sequence). The CDR3 loop is CASSRRAGAGETQYF. Written as DNA, the CDR3 is TGTGCCAGCAGCCGCCGGGCAGGGGCGGGAGAGACCCAGTACTTC.

This clone has only a few counts. The chain links TRBV9 to TRBJ1-3; D gene uncertain. Trimming cost V 0 bases and J 0 bases, with 10 bases left between them. The CDR3 is 16 amino acids. Looked up from germline, CDR1 is SGDLS and CDR2 is YYNGEE. CDR3 DNA sequence: TGTGCCAGCAGCGTAGAACAGCTCTACTCTGGAAACACCATATATTTT. Translating gives CASSVEQLYSGNTIYF.

The chain combines TRBV2 with TRBJ2-3; D call uncertain. The CDR3 contains 12 residues. Looked up from germline, CDR1 is SNHLY and CDR2 is FYNNEI. V was pared by 3 bases and J by 6 bases, with 7 bases between. The CDR3 DNA reads TGTGCCAGCAGTGAGAGTACGGATACGCAGTATTTT. Its protein is CASSESTDTQYF.

The chain couples TRBV6-1 to TRBJ1-1, with a possible D match to TRBD1 (5 bases). The CDR3 extends over 11 amino acids. V was shortened by 4 bases and J by 11 bases, with 11 bases between the two germline ends. Germline V gene lookup returns CDR1 MNHNS and CDR2 SASEGT. Here the CDR3 reads CASSATGEAFF. CDR3 sequence (DNA): TGTGCCAGCAGTGCCACGGGGGAGGCTTTCTTT.